The source of this T cell receptor beta chain is a study of blood T cell repertoires in COVID-19. For the study at large: PBMCs, B-cell-depleted T cells, or T cells provided the cDNA or gDNA that made up the material.

The CDR3 extends over 16 amino acids. V was clipped by 5 bases and J by 2 bases, with 16 bases between them. Germline V lookup: CDR1 LNHDA, CDR2 SQIVND (reference sequence). As processed by the authors: Amplification of reference gene primers provided the estimated nucleated cell counts. The protocol was immunoSEQ multiplex PCR, while the TCRdb copy is restricted to in-frame clones and leaves out a portion. V, J and clone size are those of that table, while D and trimming were read from the DNA. The sample contains about 50,000 clones, 75% to 90% of which appear only once. V and J are TRBV19 and TRBJ2-1, with D maybe TRBD2 (7 bases). This sequence was found in a man aged 55 to 69 with acute or convalescent COVID-19. Sequencing used peripheral blood. CDR3 sequence: CASSLLGGGPYNEQFF. In nucleotides, the CDR3 is TGTGCCAGTAGTCTTTTGGGGGGGGGCCCCTACAATGAGCAGTTCTTC. Together with reference TRBV19 and TRBJ2-1, the CDR3 gives the full variable domain: DGGITQSPKYLFRKEGQNVTLSCEQNLNHDAMYWYRQDPGQGLRLIYYSQIVNDFQKGDIAEGYSVSREKKESFPLTVTSAQKNPTAFYLCASSLLGGGPYNEQFFGPGTRLTVL.